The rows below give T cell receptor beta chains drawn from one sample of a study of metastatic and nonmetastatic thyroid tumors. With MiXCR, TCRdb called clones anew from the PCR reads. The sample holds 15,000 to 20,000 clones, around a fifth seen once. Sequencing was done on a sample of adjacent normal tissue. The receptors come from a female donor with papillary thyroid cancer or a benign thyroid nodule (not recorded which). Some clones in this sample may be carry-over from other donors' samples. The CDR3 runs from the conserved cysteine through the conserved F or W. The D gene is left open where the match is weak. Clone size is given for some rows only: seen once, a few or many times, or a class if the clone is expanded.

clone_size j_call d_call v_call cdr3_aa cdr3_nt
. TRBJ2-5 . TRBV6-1 CASTQRGAQETQYF TGTGCCAGCACTCAACGGGGGGCACAAGAGACCCAGTACTTC
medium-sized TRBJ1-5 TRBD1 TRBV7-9 CASSRTGSNQPQHF TGTGCCAGCAGCCGGACAGGGAGCAATCAGCCCCAGCATTTT
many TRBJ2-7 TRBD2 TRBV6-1 CASRPRLAGVYEQYF TGTGCCAGCAGACCACGACTAGCGGGAGTCTACGAGCAGTACTTC
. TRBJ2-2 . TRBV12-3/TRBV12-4 CASSLKRAINTGELFF TGTGCCAGCAGTTTAAAGAGGGCGATAAACACCGGGGAGCTGTTTTTT
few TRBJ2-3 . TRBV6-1 CASSPQTHGDTQYF TGTGCCAGCAGTCCGCAGACTCACGGAGATACGCAGTATTTT
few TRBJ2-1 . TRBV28 CASSSPYTSPIYNEQFF TGTGCCAGCAGTTCCCCGTATACTAGTCCCATCTACAATGAGCAGTTCTTC
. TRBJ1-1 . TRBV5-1 CASSLGAAEAFF TGCGCCAGCAGCTTGGGAGCCGCGGAAGCTTTCTTT
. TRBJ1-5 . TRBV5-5 CASSFNYRDIGNQPQHF TGTGCCAGCAGCTTTAACTACAGGGACATAGGCAATCAGCCCCAGCATTTT
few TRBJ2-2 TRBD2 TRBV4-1 CASSREGGAGELFF TGCGCCAGCAGCCGGGAGGGCGGAGCCGGGGAGCTGTTTTTT
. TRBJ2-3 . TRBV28 CASIPLGARTDTQYF TGTGCCAGCATTCCCCTTGGGGCTAGGACAGATACGCAGTACTTT
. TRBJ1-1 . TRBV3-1 CASSQTENTEAFF TGTGCCAGCAGCCAAACAGAGAACACTGAAGCTTTCTTT
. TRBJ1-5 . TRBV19 CASSPLQRDQPQHF TGTGCCAGTAGTCCCCTTCAGCGGGATCAGCCCCAGCATTTT
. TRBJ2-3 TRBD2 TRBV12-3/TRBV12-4 CASRLAGTDTQYF TGTGCCAGCAGACTAGCGGGGACAGATACGCAGTATTTT
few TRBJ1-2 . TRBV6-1 CASSPRRTDDYGYTF TGTGCCAGCAGCCCCCGACGGACGGATGACTATGGCTACACCTTC
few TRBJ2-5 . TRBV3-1 CASSPYRETQYF TGTGCCAGCAGCCCGTACCGAGAGACCCAGTACTTC
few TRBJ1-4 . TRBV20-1 CSARSPTENNEKLFF TGCAGTGCTAGAAGTCCGACAGAAAATAATGAAAAACTGTTTTTT
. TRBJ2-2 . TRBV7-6 CASSQGWGRSTGELFF TGTGCCAGCAGCCAGGGATGGGGGCGCAGCACCGGGGAGCTGTTTTTT
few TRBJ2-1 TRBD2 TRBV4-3 CASSQDVAGYNEQFF TGCGCCAGCAGCCAAGATGTAGCGGGATACAATGAGCAGTTCTTC
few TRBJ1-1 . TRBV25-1 CASSGYQVRAFF TGTGCCAGCAGTGGGTACCAGGTTCGAGCTTTCTTT
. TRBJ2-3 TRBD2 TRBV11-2 CASSQSGRISDTPYF TGTGCCAGCAGTCAAAGCGGGAGGATTTCAGATACACCGTATTTT
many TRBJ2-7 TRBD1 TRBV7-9 CASSLAVGTGYEQYF TGTGCCAGCAGCTTGGCCGTGGGGACAGGCTACGAGCAGTACTTC
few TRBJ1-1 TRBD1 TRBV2 CASSEVQGLGTEAFF TGTGCCAGCAGTGAAGTACAGGGGTTGGGTACTGAAGCTTTCTTT
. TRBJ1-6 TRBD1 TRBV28 CASRKQGSSYNSPLHF TGTGCCAGCAGGAAACAGGGGAGCTCCTATAATTCACCCCTCCACTTT
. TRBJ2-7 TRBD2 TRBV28 CASSSRDYYEQYF TGTGCCAGCAGCTCCAGGGACTACTACGAGCAGTACTTC
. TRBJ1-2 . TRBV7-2 CASSLGGGGYTF TGTGCCAGCAGCTTAGGGGGGGGTGGCTACACCTTC
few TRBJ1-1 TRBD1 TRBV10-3 CAISDSEQGALNTEAFF TGTGCCATCAGTGACTCAGAACAGGGGGCCTTGAACACTGAAGCTTTCTTT
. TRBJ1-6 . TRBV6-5 CASSYSTKRKSNSPLHF TGTGCCAGCAGTTACTCGACCAAGAGGAAAAGTAATTCACCCCTCCACTTT
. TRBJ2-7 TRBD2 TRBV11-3 CASGPRPSGGIGEQYF TGTGCCAGCGGCCCCCGGCCTAGCGGGGGGATAGGGGAGCAGTACTTC
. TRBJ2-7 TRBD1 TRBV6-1 CASNRDRGNHEQYF TGTGCCAGCAATCGGGACAGGGGTAACCACGAGCAGTACTTC
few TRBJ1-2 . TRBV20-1 CSASNRQSNYGYTF TGCAGTGCTAGTAATCGACAGAGTAACTATGGCTACACCTTC
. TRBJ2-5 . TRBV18 CASSPPQETQYF TGTGCCAGCTCACCACCGCAAGAGACCCAGTACTTC
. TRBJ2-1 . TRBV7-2 CASSPREQGDEQFF TGTGCCAGCAGCCCAAGGGAGCAGGGCGATGAGCAGTTCTTC
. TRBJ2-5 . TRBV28 CASSAIQVFQETQYF TGTGCCAGCAGCGCGATTCAAGTATTCCAAGAGACCCAGTACTTC
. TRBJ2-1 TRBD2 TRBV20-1 CSARIAGGMGEQFF TGCAGTGCTAGGATAGCGGGGGGGATGGGTGAGCAGTTCTTC
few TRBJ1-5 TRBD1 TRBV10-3 CASSHRNRGNQPQHF TGTGCCAGCAGTCACCGGAACAGGGGGAATCAGCCCCAGCATTTT
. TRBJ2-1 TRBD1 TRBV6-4 CASSEEGTGGEKFF TGTGCCAGCAGTGAAGAAGGGACAGGGGGTGAGAAGTTCTTC
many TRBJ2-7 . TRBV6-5 CASSSTGSSFLEQYF TGTGCCAGCAGTTCAACAGGGAGTTCCTTCCTCGAGCAGTACTTC
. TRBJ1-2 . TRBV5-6 CASSLAGQAYGYTF TGTGCCAGCAGCTTGGCCGGGCAGGCCTATGGCTACACCTTC
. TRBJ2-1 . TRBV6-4 CASSYGEGGLFF TGTGCCAGCAGTTACGGCGAAGGCGGTTTGTTCTTC
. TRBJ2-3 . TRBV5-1 CASRFLHWGRTDKQYF TGCGCCAGCAGATTCCTCCACTGGGGGAGAACAGATAAGCAGTATTTT